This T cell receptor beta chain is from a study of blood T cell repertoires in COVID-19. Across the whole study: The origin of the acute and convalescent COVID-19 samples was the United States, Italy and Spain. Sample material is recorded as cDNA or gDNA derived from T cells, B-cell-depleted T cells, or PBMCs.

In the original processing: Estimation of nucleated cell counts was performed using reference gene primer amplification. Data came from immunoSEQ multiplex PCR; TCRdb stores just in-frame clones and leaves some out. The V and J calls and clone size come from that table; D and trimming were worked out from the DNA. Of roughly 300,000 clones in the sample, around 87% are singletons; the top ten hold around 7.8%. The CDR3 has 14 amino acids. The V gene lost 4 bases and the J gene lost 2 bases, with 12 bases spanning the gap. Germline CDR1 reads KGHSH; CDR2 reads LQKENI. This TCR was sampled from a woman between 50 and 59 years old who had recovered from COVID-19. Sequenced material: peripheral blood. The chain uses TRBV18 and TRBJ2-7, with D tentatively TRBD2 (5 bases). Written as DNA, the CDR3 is TGTGCCAGCTCACTCTCCTCAGCGGCCTACGAGCAGTACTTC. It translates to CASSLSSAAYEQYF.